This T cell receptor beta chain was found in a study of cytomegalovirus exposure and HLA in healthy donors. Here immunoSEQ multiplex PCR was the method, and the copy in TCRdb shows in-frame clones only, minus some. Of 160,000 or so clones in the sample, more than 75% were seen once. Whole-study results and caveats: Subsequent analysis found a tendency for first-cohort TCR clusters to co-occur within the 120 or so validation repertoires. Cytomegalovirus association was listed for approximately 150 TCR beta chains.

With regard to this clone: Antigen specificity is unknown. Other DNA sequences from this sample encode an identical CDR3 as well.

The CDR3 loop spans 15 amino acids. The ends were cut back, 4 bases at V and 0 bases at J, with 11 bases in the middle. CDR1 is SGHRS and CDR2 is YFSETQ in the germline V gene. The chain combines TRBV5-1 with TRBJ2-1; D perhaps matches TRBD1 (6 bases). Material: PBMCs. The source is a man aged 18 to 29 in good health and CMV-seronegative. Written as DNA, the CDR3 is TGCGCCAGCAGCCCAGGACAGAGCTCCTACAATGAGCAGTTCTTC. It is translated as CASSPGQSSYNEQFF.